The 27 T cell receptor beta chains below were found in one sample sequenced in a study of blood T cells in healthy people across ages (dated by TCRdb to about 2015). Libraries were prepared through 5' RACE. Sequencer: Illumina HiSeq 2500. A second roughly 7 to 11 cycle PCR used a sample-barcoded 5' primer and a J-beta primer mix. TCRdb's own reprocessing of the public reads used fastp at Q25 and MiXCR and kept productive beta chains. Entries that share a CDR3 protein sequence are merged under the most common genes and DNA. The sample includes around 800,000 distinct CDR3 sequences, with less than 70% observed a single time. The ten top clones hold 41% of the sample. Material for sequencing was blood. The receptors come from a man at least 80 years old in good health.

The chain joins TRBV6-6 to TRBJ2-1; D might be TRBD1 or TRBD2, each matching 5 bases. The CDR3 length is 14 residues. Germline CDR1 MNHNY, CDR2 SVGAGI (reference sequence). The germline V and J ends were trimmed by 6 bases and 3 bases, with 12 bases remaining between them. CDR3: CASSSGQDYNEQFF. CDR3 bases: TGTGCCAGCAGCTCGGGGCAAGACTACAATGAGCAGTTCTTC.

In its sample, this clonotype was seen a few times. The chain joins TRBV7-9 to TRBJ2-1; the D is unclear. Deletions cut 3 bases from V and 0 bases from J, with 6 bases between. From germline, CDR1 is SEHNR and CDR2 FQNEAQ (reference sequence). The CDR3 is 14 amino acids. The CDR3 protein is CASSLTSSYNEQFF. CDR3 nucleotide sequence: TGTGCCAGCAGCTTGACGAGCTCCTACAATGAGCAGTTCTTC.

This clonotype is a singleton in its sample. This chain connects TRBV7-9 to TRBJ1-4, with TRBD1 identical over 9 bases. Per germline, CDR1 SEHNR and CDR2 FQNEAQ (reference sequence). The ends lost 2 bases at V and 8 bases at J; junction bases unmatched: 9. The CDR3 runs to 16 residues. The CDR3 region has the DNA TGTGCCAGCAGCTTAAAAGGGACGGGACAGGGAGAAAAACTGTTTTTT. This translates into CASSLKGTGQGEKLFF.

The table lists this clonotype with a few counts. This rearrangement joins TRBV29-1 to TRBJ2-7; D might be TRBD1 (5 bases). Trimming took 7 bases from V and 0 from J, leaving 16 bases between them. The length of the CDR3 is 14 residues. Per germline, CDR1 SQVTM and CDR2 ANQGSEA. The CDR3: CSARQGGASYEQYF. For the CDR3, the DNA is TGCAGCGCCCGTCAGGGTGGGGCCTCCTACGAGCAGTACTTC.

This clonotype was found a few times. The chain employs TRBV5-1 and TRBJ2-1; 7 positions agree with TRBD1. J gave up 6 bases and V 2 bases, and 5 bases lay outside the gene matches. The CDR3 loop spans 14 amino acids. Looked up from germline, CDR1 is SGHRS and CDR2 is YFSETQ. CDR3: CASSLATGINEQFF. In nucleotides, the CDR3 is TGCGCCAGCAGCTTAGCGACAGGGATCAATGAGCAGTTCTTC.

V is TRBV29-1 and J is TRBJ2-1; TRBD1 matches 10 bases. Per germline, CDR1 SQVTM and CDR2 ANQGSEA. J was trimmed by 6 bases and V by 7 bases; bases with no gene match: 3. This CDR3 is built from 12 residues. DNA for the CDR3: TGCAGCGGCGGGACAGGGGTCAATGAGCAGTTCTTC. Translating it yields CSGGTGVNEQFF.

V gene TRBV20-1 combines with J gene TRBJ2-7; D is possibly TRBD2 (6 bases). Trimming took 1 base from V and 5 from J, leaving 15 bases between them. The germline gives CDR1 DFQATT, CDR2 SNEGSKA (reference sequence). The CDR3 contains 14 residues. The CDR3 loop is CSARGRENYHEQYF. CDR3 coding DNA: TGCAGTGCTAGAGGGAGGGAAAACTACCACGAGCAGTACTTC.

The chain carries TRBV29-1 and TRBJ2-1; 10 bases are a match to TRBD2. The germline gives CDR1 SQVTM, CDR2 ANQGSEA. V trimming: 7 bases; J trimming: 8 bases; junction bases outside the gene matches: 5. The CDR3 totals 12 residues. CDR3 sequence reads: CSALSGRHEQFF. The CDR3 bases are TGCAGCGCCCTTAGCGGGAGGCATGAGCAGTTCTTC.

This clonotype was picked up one time. This rearrangement joins TRBV7-2 to TRBJ2-1; TRBD1 matches 8 bases. Per germline, CDR1 SGHTA and CDR2 FQGNSA. The J segment lost 3 bases and the V segment lost 7 bases, leaving 5 bases of the junction unmatched. The CDR3 loop spans 14 amino acids. For the CDR3, the DNA is TGTGCCAGCACCGGACAGGGTCACTACAATGAGCAGTTCTTC. Translated: CASTGQGHYNEQFF.

The chain carries TRBV9 and TRBJ2-5; possibly TRBD1 for D (6 bases). CDR1 is SGDLS and CDR2 is YYNGEE in the germline V gene. The CDR3 runs to 14 residues. Trimming removed 0 bases from V and 11 bases from J, with 17 bases in between. The CDR3: CASSVAADSPFQYF. Written as DNA, the CDR3 is TGTGCCAGCAGCGTAGCCGCGGACAGCCCGTTTCAGTACTTC.

This clonotype came up once. DNA for the CDR3: TGCACGGATGGTGGCGGAGAGACCCAGTACTTC. This codes for CTDGGGETQYF. This chain connects TRBV20-1 to TRBJ2-5, with D unclear. Germline CDR1 DFQATT, CDR2 SNEGSKA (reference sequence). This CDR3 is 11 amino acids long.

This chain joins TRBV13 and TRBJ2-3; 9 bases fit TRBD1. This CDR3 region has 18 residues. V trimming: 4 bases; J trimming: 14 bases; junction bases outside the gene matches: 25. Germline values: CDR1 PRHDT, CDR2 FYEKMQ (reference sequence). The CDR3 protein is CASSSTFAGTGLDRYAYF. CDR3 DNA: TGTGCCAGCAGCTCAACTTTCGCCGGGACAGGGTTGGACAGATACGCGTATTTT.

This clonotype was counted once. This chain joins TRBV5-1 and TRBJ2-1; unclear D gene. The CDR3 loop spans 12 amino acids. Trimming removed 3 bases from V and 9 bases from J, with 10 bases in between. CDR1 and CDR2 from the germline V gene are SGHRS and YFSETQ. The CDR3 DNA is TGCGCCAGCAGCTATGTAGTCGGTGAGCAGTTCTTC. It is translated as CASSYVVGEQFF.

This chain connects TRBV6-5 to TRBJ2-3; D not resolved. V lost 0 bases and J lost 14, with 21 bases in between. Germline values: CDR1 MNHEY, CDR2 SVGAGI. This CDR3 is built from 15 residues. CDR3 residues: CASSYSAEQHRYAYF. The CDR3 region has the DNA TGTGCCAGCAGTTACTCGGCAGAACAGCACAGATACGCGTATTTT.

In nucleotides, the CDR3 is TGTGCCAGCAGTGAAGTCGGGTCGTATGGCTACACCTTC. Protein: CASSEVGSYGYTF. The genes are TRBV6-1 and TRBJ1-2; the D is unclear. The CDR3 runs to 13 residues. CDR1 and CDR2 (germline): MNHNS, SASEGT. Trimming removed 1 base at V and 5 bases at J, with 8 bases between.

The rearrangement joins TRBV12-3 or TRBV12-4 to TRBJ2-3, with D unresolved. The V end was cut by 2 bases, the J end by 14 bases, with 14 bases between. The CDR3 runs to 12 residues. The CDR3 DNA reads as TGTGCCAGCAGTTTAACGGATCGGCGAGCGTATTTT. The encoded protein is CASSLTDRRAYF.

The chain is built from TRBV5-1 and TRBJ2-1; unclear D gene. The CDR3 length is 14 residues. CDR1 and CDR2 (germline): SGHRS, YFSETQ. Trimming cost V 3 bases and J 7 bases, with 14 bases left between them. The CDR3 DNA sequence: TGCGCCAGCAGCTCAGTCGGGTTGGGTAATGAGCAGTTCTTC. It specifies CASSSVGLGNEQFF.

This clonotype was seen only a few times. The CDR3 sequence: CSVQRAYNEQFF. The CDR3 bases are TGCAGCGTCCAGCGGGCCTACAATGAGCAGTTCTTC. This chain links TRBV29-1 with TRBJ2-1, with D perhaps TRBD2 (6 bases). This CDR3 has 12 residues. Germline V gene data show CDR1 as SQVTM and CDR2 as ANQGSEA. With 6 bases removed from V and 2 bases from J, the gap between germline ends came to 8 bases.

V gene TRBV18 combines with J gene TRBJ2-5; 7 nucleotides align to TRBD1. V shed 1 base and J 2 bases; nucleotides not matched to a gene: 4. Germline CDR1 KGHSH, CDR2 LQKENI. The CDR3 totals 15 residues. The CDR3 DNA reads as TGTGCCAGCTCACCACGATCGGACAGGCAAGAGACCCAGTACTTC. It yields the protein CASSPRSDRQETQYF.

The chain recombines TRBV4-1 with TRBJ2-1; TRBD1 matches at 10 bases. The last part of the DNA fits TRBJ2-7 better; the J call may be wrong. The germline V gene encodes CDR1 MGHRA and CDR2 YSYEKL. The CDR3 length is 19 residues. Here the CDR3 reads CASSLSPGTGDSFSYEQYF. For the CDR3, the DNA is TGCGCCAGCAGCCTCAGTCCCGGGACAGGGGACAGCTTCTCCTACGAGCAGTACTTC.

The rearrangement links TRBV3-1 to TRBJ1-2, with 8 nucleotides matching TRBD1. The junction had 3 bases not matched to a gene; V was cut back by 2 bases and J by 7 bases. This CDR3 region has 13 residues. Germline V gene data show CDR1 as LGHDT and CDR2 as YNNKEL (reference sequence). The CDR3 nucleotides are TGTGCCAGCAGCCAACAGGGGGCAGGTGGCTACACCTTC. It yields the protein CASSQQGAGGYTF.

The chain joins TRBV20-1 to TRBJ2-1; D might be TRBD1 (5 bases). The CDR3 sequence is 13 residues long. Deletions cut 6 bases from V and 2 bases from J, with 11 bases between. Germline-derived CDR1 and CDR2 are DFQATT and SNEGSKA (reference sequence). The CDR3 region has the DNA TGCAGTGCGGGGCAGCTAACCTACAATGAGCAGTTCTTC. It translates to CSAGQLTYNEQFF.

The V call is TRBV2, the J call TRBJ1-2; TRBD1 matches at 7 bases. V gave up 9 bases and J gave up 7 bases; unmatched junction bases: 8. This CDR3 is built from 12 residues. In germline, CDR1 is SNHLY, CDR2 FYNNEI. The CDR3 loop reads CASPDRFGGYTF. The DNA for the CDR3 is TGTGCCAGTCCGGACAGGTTCGGTGGCTACACCTTC.

For the CDR3, the DNA is TGTGCCAGTACCTATCTAGCGGGAGGGCCCGATGAGCAGTTCTTC. It translates to CASTYLAGGPDEQFF. The rearrangement links TRBV19 to TRBJ2-1, with 12 bases lining up with TRBD2. V lost 7 bases, J lost 8 bases, and 9 bases stayed unmatched. Germline V gene lookup returns CDR1 LNHDA and CDR2 SQIVND (reference sequence). This CDR3 is 15 amino acids long.

This rearrangement joins TRBV12-3 or TRBV12-4 to TRBJ2-7, with 10 bases that match TRBD2. TRBJ2-4 explains the end of the DNA better; the J call may be wrong. The CDR3 covers 15 residues. CDR3 DNA: TGTGCCAGCAGTTTTAGGAGCGGGAGGGAAAACATTCAGTACTTC. Residues: CASSFRSGRENIQYF.

A remark on this clonotype: It may be a read error: a sequence one base away is much more abundant. This chain's CDR3 is CASSQARQGYLFGYTF. For the CDR3, the DNA is TGCGCCAGCAGCCAAGCTCGACAAGGGTACCTCTTTGGCTACACCTTC. This rearrangement joins TRBV4-1 to TRBJ1-2; no firm D call. V was clipped by 1 base and J by 7 bases, with 19 bases between them. There are 16 residues in the CDR3. Germline V gene lookup returns CDR1 MGHRA and CDR2 YSYEKL.

V usage is TRBV3-1 and J usage is TRBJ2-7; the D gene is possibly TRBD2 (5 bases). The CDR3 runs 14 residues. Germline values: CDR1 LGHDT, CDR2 YNNKEL (reference sequence). Trimming took 4 bases from V and 0 from J, leaving 10 bases between them. The DNA for the CDR3 is TGTGCCAGCAGCCTCGGGATGCCCTCCTACGAGCAGTACTTC. This translates into CASSLGMPSYEQYF.